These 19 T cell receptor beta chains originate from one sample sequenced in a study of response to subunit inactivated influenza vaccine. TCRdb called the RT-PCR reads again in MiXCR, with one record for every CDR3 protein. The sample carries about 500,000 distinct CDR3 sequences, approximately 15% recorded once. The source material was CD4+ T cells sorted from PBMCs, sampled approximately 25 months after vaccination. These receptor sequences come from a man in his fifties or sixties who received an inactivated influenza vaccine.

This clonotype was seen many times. The CDR3 nucleotides are TGTGCCAGCAGCCAAGCATTAGTAGCAGGGAGGATAAATGCCGGGGAGCTGTTTTTT. It codes for CASSQALVAGRINAGELFF. The rearrangement links TRBV4-2 to TRBJ2-2, with D maybe TRBD2 (6 bases). The CDR3 has 19 amino acids. From germline, CDR1 is LGHNA and CDR2 YNFKEQ. Trimming removed 1 base at V and 6 bases at J, with 24 bases between.

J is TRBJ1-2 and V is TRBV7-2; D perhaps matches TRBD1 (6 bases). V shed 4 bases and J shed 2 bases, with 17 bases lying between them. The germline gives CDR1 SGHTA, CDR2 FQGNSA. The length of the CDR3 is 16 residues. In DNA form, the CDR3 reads TGTGCCAGCAGCTCAAACTTGGTCGGACAGAACTATGGCTACACCTTC. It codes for CASSSNLVGQNYGYTF. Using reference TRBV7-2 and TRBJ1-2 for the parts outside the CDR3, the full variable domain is GAGVSQSPSNKVTEKGKDVELRCDPISGHTALYWYRQSLGQGLEFLIYFQGNSAPDKSGLPSDRFSAERTGGSVSTLTIQRTQQEDSAVYLCASSSNLVGQNYGYTFGSGTRLTVV.

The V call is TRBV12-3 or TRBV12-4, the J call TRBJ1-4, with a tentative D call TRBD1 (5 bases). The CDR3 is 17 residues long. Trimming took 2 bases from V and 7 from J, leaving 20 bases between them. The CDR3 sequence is CASSLLIYRGSTEKLFF. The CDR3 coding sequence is TGTGCCAGCAGTTTACTTATCTACCGGGGGTCTACTGAAAAACTGTTTTTT.

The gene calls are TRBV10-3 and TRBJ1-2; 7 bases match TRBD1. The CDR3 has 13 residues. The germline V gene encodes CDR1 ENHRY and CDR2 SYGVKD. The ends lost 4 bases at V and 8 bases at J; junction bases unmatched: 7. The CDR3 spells CAISGDRVRGYTF. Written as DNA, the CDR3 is TGTGCCATCAGTGGAGACAGGGTTCGCGGCTACACCTTC.

In nucleotides, the CDR3 is TGTGCCAGCAGCCGACAAGTAGCCTCCCAAGAGACCCAGTACTTC. Residues: CASSRQVASQETQYF. This chain connects TRBV7-2 to TRBJ2-5; D gene ambiguous. The germline gives CDR1 SGHTA, CDR2 FQGNSA. The CDR3 is 15 residues long. Trimming removed 5 bases from V and 1 base from J, with 14 bases in between.

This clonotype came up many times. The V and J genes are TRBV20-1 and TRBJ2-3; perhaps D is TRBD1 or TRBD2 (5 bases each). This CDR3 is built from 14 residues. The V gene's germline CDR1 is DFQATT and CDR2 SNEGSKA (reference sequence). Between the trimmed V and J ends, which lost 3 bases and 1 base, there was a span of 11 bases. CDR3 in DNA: TGCAGTGCTAGTCGGGGCAGGGGCACAGATACGCAGTATTTT. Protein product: CSASRGRGTDTQYF.

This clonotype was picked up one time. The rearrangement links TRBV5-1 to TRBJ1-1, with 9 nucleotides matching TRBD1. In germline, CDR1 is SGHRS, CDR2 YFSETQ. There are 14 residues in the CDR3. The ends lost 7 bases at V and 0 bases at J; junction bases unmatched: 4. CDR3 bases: TGCGCCAGCGGCACAGGGGGCATGAACACTGAAGCTTTCTTT. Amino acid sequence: CASGTGGMNTEAFF.

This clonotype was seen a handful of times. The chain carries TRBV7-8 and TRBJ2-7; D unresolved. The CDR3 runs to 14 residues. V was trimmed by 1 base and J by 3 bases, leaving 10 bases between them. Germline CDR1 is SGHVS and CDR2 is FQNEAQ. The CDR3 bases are TGTGCCAGCAGCTTAGGGGCGCGAGACTACGAGCAGTACTTC. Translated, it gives CASSLGARDYEQYF.

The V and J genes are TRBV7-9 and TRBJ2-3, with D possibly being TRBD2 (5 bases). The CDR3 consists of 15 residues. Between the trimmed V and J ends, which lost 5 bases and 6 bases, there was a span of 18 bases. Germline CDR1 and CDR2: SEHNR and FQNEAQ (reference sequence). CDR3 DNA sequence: TGTGCCAGCAGCCCATCTCTAGGCGGGTCGGATACGCAGTATTTT. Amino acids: CASSPSLGGSDTQYF. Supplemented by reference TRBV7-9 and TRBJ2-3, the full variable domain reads DTGVSQNPRHKITKRGQNVTFRCDPISEHNRLYWYRQTLGQGPEFLTYFQNEAQLEKSRLLSDRFSAERPKGSFSTLEIQRTEQGDSAMYLCASSPSLGGSDTQYFGPGTRLTVL.

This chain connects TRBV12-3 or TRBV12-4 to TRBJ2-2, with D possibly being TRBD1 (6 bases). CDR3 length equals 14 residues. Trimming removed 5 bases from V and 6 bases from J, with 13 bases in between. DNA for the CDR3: TGTGCCAGCAGTCAACAGGGTAAAGCCGGGGAGCTGTTTTTT. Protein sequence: CASSQQGKAGELFF.

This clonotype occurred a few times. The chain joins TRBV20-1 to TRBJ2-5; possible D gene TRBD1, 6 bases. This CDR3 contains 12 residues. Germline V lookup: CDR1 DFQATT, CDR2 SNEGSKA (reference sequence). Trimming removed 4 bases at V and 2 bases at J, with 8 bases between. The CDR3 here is CSAIGQQETQYF. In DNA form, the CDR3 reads TGCAGTGCTATCGGACAGCAAGAGACCCAGTACTTC.

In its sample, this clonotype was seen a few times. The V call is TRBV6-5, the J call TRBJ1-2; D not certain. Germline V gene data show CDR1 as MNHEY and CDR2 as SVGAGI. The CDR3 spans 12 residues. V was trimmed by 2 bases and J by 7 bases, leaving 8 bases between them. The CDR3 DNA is TGTGCCAGCAGTTACGGGCAAGCTGGCTACACCTTC. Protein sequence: CASSYGQAGYTF.

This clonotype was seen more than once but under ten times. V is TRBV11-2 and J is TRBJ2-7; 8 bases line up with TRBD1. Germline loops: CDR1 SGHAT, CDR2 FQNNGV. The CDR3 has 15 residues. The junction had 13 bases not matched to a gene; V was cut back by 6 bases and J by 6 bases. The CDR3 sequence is CASSINSGTGPEQYF. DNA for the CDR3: TGTGCCAGCAGTATAAACTCCGGGACAGGCCCCGAGCAGTACTTC.

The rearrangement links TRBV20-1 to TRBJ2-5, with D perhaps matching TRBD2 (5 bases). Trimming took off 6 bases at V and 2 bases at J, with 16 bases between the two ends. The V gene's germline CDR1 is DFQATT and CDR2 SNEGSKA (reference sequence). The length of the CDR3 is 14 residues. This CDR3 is CSAHRGDGQETQYF. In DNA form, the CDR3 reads TGCAGTGCCCATCGGGGAGATGGTCAAGAGACCCAGTACTTC.

The CDR3 nucleotides read TGCAGTGCTAGTTATATGCCAGATACGCAGTATTTT. Translated: CSASYMPDTQYF. The gene calls are TRBV20-1 and TRBJ2-3; D is uncertain. V was clipped by 3 bases and J by 4 bases, with 8 bases between them. The CDR3 runs 12 residues. Germline values: CDR1 DFQATT, CDR2 SNEGSKA (reference sequence).

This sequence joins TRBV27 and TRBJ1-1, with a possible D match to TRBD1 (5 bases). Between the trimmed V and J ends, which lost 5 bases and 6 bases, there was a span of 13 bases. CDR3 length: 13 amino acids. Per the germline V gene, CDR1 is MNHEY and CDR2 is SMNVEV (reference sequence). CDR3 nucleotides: TGTGCCAGCAGTCAGAAGGGGCGTTCTGAAGCTTTCTTT. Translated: CASSQKGRSEAFF.

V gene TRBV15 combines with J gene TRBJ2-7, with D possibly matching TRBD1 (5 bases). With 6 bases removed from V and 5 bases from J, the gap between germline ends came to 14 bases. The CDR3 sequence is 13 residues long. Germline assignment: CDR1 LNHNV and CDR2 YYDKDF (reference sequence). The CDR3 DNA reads TGTGCCACCAGACCCCAGGGTTTCAACGAGCAGTACTTC. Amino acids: CATRPQGFNEQYF.

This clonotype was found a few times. CDR3 DNA sequence: TGTGCCAGCAGCCCGCCACCGTACAATGAGCAGTTCTTC. Translated: CASSPPPYNEQFF. This sequence joins TRBV6-1 and TRBJ2-1; no reliable D call. CDR3 length: 13 residues. V was trimmed by 6 bases and J by 4 bases, leaving 10 bases between them. In germline, CDR1 is MNHNS, CDR2 SASEGT.

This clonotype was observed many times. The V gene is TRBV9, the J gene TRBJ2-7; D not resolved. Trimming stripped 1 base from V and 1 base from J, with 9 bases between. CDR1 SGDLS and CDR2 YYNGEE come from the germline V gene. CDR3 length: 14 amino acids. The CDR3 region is CASSVRVDSYEQYF. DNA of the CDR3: TGTGCCAGCAGCGTAAGGGTGGATTCCTACGAGCAGTACTTC.